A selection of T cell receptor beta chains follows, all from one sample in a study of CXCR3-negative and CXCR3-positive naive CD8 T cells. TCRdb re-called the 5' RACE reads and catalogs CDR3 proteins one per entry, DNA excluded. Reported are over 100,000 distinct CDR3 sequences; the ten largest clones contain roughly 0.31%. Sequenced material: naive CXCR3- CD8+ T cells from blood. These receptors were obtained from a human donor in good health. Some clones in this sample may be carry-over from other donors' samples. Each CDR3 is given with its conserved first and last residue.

cdr3_aa: CASSLSGLLLQETQYF; v_call: TRBV12-3/TRBV12-4; j_call: TRBJ2-5
cdr3_aa: CASSPLGTFTYEQYF; v_call: TRBV11-2; j_call: TRBJ2-7
cdr3_aa: CASSIDVPGDEQFF; v_call: TRBV19; j_call: TRBJ2-1
cdr3_aa: CASSPDGVNLYYGYTF; v_call: TRBV28; j_call: TRBJ1-2
cdr3_aa: CASSSRAGPTGNTIYF; v_call: TRBV21-1; j_call: TRBJ1-3
cdr3_aa: CASSPYGNTQETQYF; v_call: TRBV3-1; j_call: TRBJ2-5
cdr3_aa: CSVEGQASGANVLTF; v_call: TRBV29-1; j_call: TRBJ2-6
cdr3_aa: CASSVGGGPDTQYF; v_call: TRBV9; j_call: TRBJ2-3
cdr3_aa: CASSDKEQGTQETQYF; v_call: TRBV2; j_call: TRBJ2-5
cdr3_aa: CASRMTGAYEQYF; v_call: TRBV5-6; j_call: TRBJ2-7
cdr3_aa: CASRETSGSHEQYF; v_call: TRBV2; j_call: TRBJ2-7
cdr3_aa: CASSFGGQGVGEQYF; v_call: TRBV28; j_call: TRBJ2-7
cdr3_aa: CSVDGLAGGETQYF; v_call: TRBV29-1; j_call: TRBJ2-5
cdr3_aa: CSAQGRGLGYQETQYF; v_call: TRBV20-1; j_call: TRBJ2-5
cdr3_aa: CASSFGTRQFF; v_call: TRBV11-2; j_call: TRBJ2-1
cdr3_aa: CASSYGYGRREGLYNEQFF; v_call: TRBV6-5; j_call: TRBJ2-1
cdr3_aa: CASSQLAHTYEQYF; v_call: TRBV4-2; j_call: TRBJ2-7
cdr3_aa: CASSQEAGMGANTEAFF; v_call: TRBV4-1; j_call: TRBJ1-1